These 32 T cell receptor beta chains were sequenced from one sample in a study of CD4 T cells in relation to SARS-CoV-2 and coronaviruses. Method: immunoSEQ multiplex PCR; TCRdb's copy keeps in-frame clones and lacks some. Here the sample spans about 37,000 clones, approximately 85% being singletons. The material sequenced was memory CD4+ T cells from PBMCs. The receptors originated from an adult with COVID-19.

The chain combines TRBV19 with TRBJ1-5; a possible D gene is TRBD1 (5 bases). Germline V gene data show CDR1 as LNHDA and CDR2 as SQIVND (reference sequence). Trimming left V 2 bases short and J 2 bases short, with 13 bases between. This CDR3 comprises 16 residues. CDR3 DNA sequence: TGTGCCAGTAGTATAAGGCGGGGCAGGGGCAATCAGCCCCAGCATTTT. It encodes CASSIRRGRGNQPQHF.

The genes are TRBV5-8 and TRBJ1-4; 7 nucleotides align to TRBD1. The CDR3 covers 16 residues. The germline CDR1 and CDR2 sequences are SGHTS and YDEGEE. The trim removed 2 bases at V and 0 bases at J, leaving 4 bases unmatched. The CDR3 loop reads CASSLGTVPTNEKLFF. The CDR3 DNA reads as TGTGCCAGCAGCTTAGGGACAGTTCCAACTAATGAAAAACTGTTTTTT.

V gene TRBV2 combines with J gene TRBJ1-1; D might be TRBD1 (6 bases). This CDR3 has 14 residues. V was clipped by 6 bases and J by 4 bases, with 15 bases between them. CDR1 SNHLY and CDR2 FYNNEI come from the germline V gene. The CDR3 bases are TGTGCCAGCAGGGAAAGCAGGGGTATCACTGAAGCTTTCTTT. Amino acids: CASRESRGITEAFF.

This clone appeared a single time. The chain combines TRBV10-2 with TRBJ2-3; 10 bases fit TRBD2. This CDR3 is built from 13 residues. Germline V gene sequence: CDR1 WSHSY, CDR2 SAAADI. V dropped 10 bases and J dropped 4; count of bases not matched to a gene: 5. In DNA, the CDR3 is TGCGCCATCCTACTAGCGGGACCAGATACGCAGTATTTT. Translated, it gives CAILLAGPDTQYF.

This rearrangement joins TRBV18 to TRBJ1-2; D gene uncertain. In germline, CDR1 is KGHSH, CDR2 LQKENI. Trimming cost V 5 bases and J 1 base, with 5 bases left between them. The CDR3 has 12 amino acids. The CDR3 DNA follows: TGTGCCAGCTCAACAAATAACTATGGCTACACCTTC. It encodes CASSTNNYGYTF.

The chain carries TRBV7-9 and TRBJ2-1; D is perhaps TRBD2 (5 bases). The V gene's germline CDR1 is SEHNR and CDR2 FQNEAQ (reference sequence). The CDR3 has 14 amino acids. V shed 1 base and J shed 10 bases, with 14 bases lying between them. The CDR3 protein is CASSLVRTPREQFF. The CDR3 DNA sequence: TGTGCCAGCAGCTTAGTAAGGACTCCCCGGGAGCAGTTCTTC.

As concerns this clone: A read error may account for a junction end that differs from germline. Other DNA variants within this sample encode the same CDR3. The V and J genes are TRBV3-1 (or the pseudogene TRBV3-2) and TRBJ2-7; D is uncertain. Germline CDR1 is LGHDT and CDR2 is YNNKEL (reference sequence). The CDR3 is 14 residues long. The CDR3, as DNA: TGTGCCAGTAGCCAAAGTCCTAGGGTCTACGAGCAGTACTTC. Translated: CASSQSPRVYEQYF.

This chain links TRBV7-3 with TRBJ2-3; 8 bases are a match to TRBD2. This CDR3 contains 17 residues. The germline V gene has CDR1 SGHTA and CDR2 FQGTGA. Losses at the gene ends were 2 bases for V and 4 bases for J; bases not matched to a gene: 11. The CDR3 DNA follows: TGTGCCAGCAGCTTAGCGGGATACGGGACTAGGGCAGATACGCAGTATTTT. It encodes CASSLAGYGTRADTQYF.

This chain links TRBV19 with TRBJ2-1, with 8 bases that match TRBD1. Germline trimming cut 9 bases from V and 8 bases from J; bases unmatched to any gene: 15. Germline V gene sequence: CDR1 LNHDA, CDR2 SQIVND (reference sequence). The length of the CDR3 is 15 residues. CDR3 nucleotide sequence: TGTGCCAGCCAGGGCCCCAGACAGGGGTTGGATGAGCAGTTCTTC. This gives the protein CASQGPRQGLDEQFF.

V gene TRBV15 combines with J gene TRBJ1-5; a weak D match, TRBD1 (6 bases). Germline-derived CDR1 and CDR2 are LNHNV and YYDKDF (reference sequence). V was trimmed by 0 bases and J by 5 bases, leaving 8 bases between them. The CDR3 contains 14 residues. CDR3 sequence: CATSRETGYQPQHF. For the CDR3, the DNA is TGTGCCACCAGCAGAGAAACAGGGTATCAGCCCCAGCATTTT.

J is TRBJ2-7 and V is TRBV5-1; no clear D. The CDR3 covers 12 residues. V gave up 4 bases and J gave up 0 bases, with 5 bases separating them. Germline assignment: CDR1 SGHRS and CDR2 YFSETQ. The CDR3 here is CASSAPSYEQYF. As DNA, the CDR3 is TGCGCCAGCAGCGCCCCCTCCTACGAGCAGTACTTC.

The gene calls are TRBV11-2 and TRBJ2-1, with D tentatively TRBD2 (5 bases). Germline V gives CDR1 SGHAT, CDR2 FQNNGV. The CDR3 loop spans 17 amino acids. Trimming took 5 bases from V and 2 from J, leaving 19 bases between them. The CDR3 reads CASSTGVNIPAYNEQFF. The CDR3 DNA is TGTGCCAGCAGCACCGGGGTCAACATCCCCGCCTACAATGAGCAGTTCTTC.

The CDR3 here is CASSSGLQSLGQYF. In DNA form, the CDR3 reads TGTGCCAGCAGCTCGGGACTACAATCTTTGGGGCAGTATTTT. The genes are TRBV28 and TRBJ2-3, with TRBD2 matching 7 bases. J was trimmed by 11 bases and V by 6 bases; bases with no gene match: 14. There are 14 residues in the CDR3. Germline CDR1 and CDR2: MDHEN and SYDVKM.

The rearrangement uses TRBV12-3 or TRBV12-4 and TRBJ1-4; no clear D. The CDR3 totals 13 residues. Trimming stripped 4 bases from V and 8 bases from J, with 11 bases between. The CDR3 loop is CASSYGVREKLFF. The CDR3 DNA follows: TGTGCCAGCAGTTACGGGGTGCGGGAAAAACTGTTTTTT.

J is TRBJ2-2 and V is TRBV5-5; the D gene is possibly TRBD2 (6 bases). With 4 bases removed from V and 7 bases from J, the gap between germline ends came to 14 bases. This CDR3 has 14 residues. CDR1 and CDR2 from the germline V gene are SGHKS and YYEKEE (reference sequence). DNA of the CDR3: TGTGCCAGCAGCCCTAGCGCAGAAAACGGGGAGCTGTTTTTT. This codes for CASSPSAENGELFF.

This chain uses TRBV5-1 with TRBJ2-5; D is unresolved. Deletions cut 4 bases from V and 3 bases from J, with 16 bases between. Germline V gene sequence: CDR1 SGHRS, CDR2 YFSETQ. The CDR3 extends over 15 amino acids. CDR3 DNA sequence: TGCGCCAGCAGCAAGATTAACCGGGCCGAAGAGACCCAGTACTTC. Protein: CASSKINRAEETQYF.

The chain recombines TRBV28 with TRBJ2-3, with 8 bases lining up with TRBD2. The V gene end was trimmed by 3 bases and the J gene end by 3 bases; junction bases not matched to a gene: 5. This CDR3 contains 15 residues. The V gene's germline CDR1 is MDHEN and CDR2 SYDVKM. CDR3 in DNA: TGTGCCAGCAGTTTGGGAGCGGGAGAGACAGATACGCAGTATTTT. Its translation is CASSLGAGETDTQYF.

The chain couples TRBV23-1 to TRBJ1-4, with 8 bases that match TRBD1. TRBV23-1 is an ORF for which the function is uncertain. V lost 0 bases, J lost 1 base, and 10 bases stayed unmatched. The CDR3 loop spans 19 amino acids. The CDR3 DNA reads TGCGCCAGCAGTCAATCGCCCGGACAGGGTAAACAAACTAATGAAAAACTGTTTTTT. This translates into CASSQSPGQGKQTNEKLFF.

The chain employs TRBV6-5 and TRBJ1-6; unclear D gene. The CDR3 contains 15 residues. With 7 bases removed from V and 4 bases from J, the gap between germline ends came to 14 bases. CDR1 and CDR2 from the germline V gene are MNHEY and SVGAGI. CDR3 residues: CASIITVSYNSPLHF. The CDR3 DNA follows: TGTGCCAGCATCATCACGGTGTCTTATAATTCACCCCTCCACTTT.

V gene TRBV7-3 combines with J gene TRBJ2-1; maybe TRBD2 (7 bases). The V and J ends lost 4 bases and 9 bases respectively, with 10 bases between them. CDR1 is SGHTA, CDR2 FQGTGA, per germline. The CDR3 length is 12 residues. The CDR3: CASSWGGGEQFF. The DNA of the CDR3 is TGTGCCAGCAGCTGGGGGGGCGGTGAGCAGTTCTTC.

CDR3 DNA sequence: TGTGCCAGCAGGATGACCTACGAGCAGTACTTC. This translates into CASRMTYEQYF. The chain couples TRBV2 to TRBJ2-7; unclear D gene. CDR1 is SNHLY and CDR2 is FYNNEI in the germline V gene. This CDR3 contains 11 residues. V lost 6 bases and J lost 2, with 5 bases in between.

The chain uses TRBV5-4 and TRBJ1-4; 12 bases map to TRBD1. This CDR3 is 17 amino acids long. The V and J ends lost 4 bases and 2 bases, in that order; junction bases with no gene match: 6. Germline V gene data show CDR1 as SGHNT and CDR2 as YYREEE (reference sequence). The DNA of the CDR3 is TGTGCCAGCAGCGTGGGACAGGGGGCGCGTACTAATGAAAAACTGTTTTTT. Its protein product is CASSVGQGARTNEKLFF.

The chain uses TRBV20-1 and TRBJ1-6; no clear D. V lost 1 base and J 9 bases, leaving 4 bases between the germline ends. The CDR3 length is 11 residues. Germline CDR1 and CDR2: DFQATT and SNEGSKA (reference sequence). The chain's CDR3 is CSARVSSPLHF. The CDR3 DNA is TGCAGTGCTAGAGTAAGTTCACCCCTCCACTTT.

The chain uses TRBV30 and TRBJ2-3; D might be TRBD1 (5 bases). V shed 4 bases and J shed 3 bases, with 11 bases lying between them. Germline values: CDR1 GTSNPN, CDR2 SVGIG (reference sequence). The CDR3 spans 13 residues. The CDR3 loop reads CAWTGQLTDTQYF. The CDR3 DNA reads as TGTGCCTGGACAGGGCAACTTACAGATACGCAGTATTTT.

The V call is TRBV2, the J call TRBJ2-2, with TRBD2 identical over 7 bases. Germline-derived CDR1 and CDR2 are SNHLY and FYNNEI. The CDR3 totals 17 residues. J was trimmed by 6 bases and V by 2 bases; bases with no gene match: 12. CDR3 nucleotide sequence: TGTGCCAGCAGTGAAAGGGAGGGGATCGCGGGGCCCGGGGAGCTGTTTTTT. Protein product: CASSEREGIAGPGELFF.

The CDR3 coding sequence is TGTGCCATCAGTGAGTCCAGGCTCAATGAGCAGTTCTTC. The encoded protein is CAISESRLNEQFF. The V and J genes are TRBV10-3 and TRBJ2-1; D unclear. The germline V and J ends were trimmed by 0 bases and 6 bases, with 6 bases remaining between them. Germline V CDR1 and CDR2: ENHRY, SYGVKD. The CDR3 totals 13 residues.

The chain links TRBV28 to TRBJ2-7, with D tentatively TRBD1 (6 bases). Germline CDR1 is MDHEN and CDR2 is SYDVKM. Trimming shortened V by 3 bases and J by 2 bases, and 11 bases separated the two germline ends. The CDR3 runs 14 residues. The chain's CDR3 is CASSFPDRPYEQYF. The CDR3 nucleotides are TGTGCCAGCAGTTTTCCGGACAGACCCTACGAGCAGTACTTC.

This sequence joins TRBV5-6 and TRBJ1-6; 7 bases are a match to TRBD1. The CDR3 loop spans 14 amino acids. Germline loops: CDR1 SGHDT, CDR2 YYEEEE. The ends lost 4 bases at V and 8 bases at J; junction bases unmatched: 6. The CDR3 sequence: CASSETGFDSPLHF. For the CDR3, the DNA is TGTGCCAGCAGCGAGACAGGGTTTGATTCACCCCTCCACTTT.

This chain links TRBV10-1 with TRBJ2-2, with a tentative D call TRBD2 (5 bases). The germline gives CDR1 WNHNN, CDR2 SYGVQD (reference sequence). This CDR3 region has 14 residues. The V end lost 0 bases, the J end lost 4 bases, and 6 bases lay between the germline ends. The CDR3 DNA reads TGCGCCAGCAGTGAGTCCGCGGGCACCGGGGAGCTGTTTTTT. Protein: CASSESAGTGELFF.

J is TRBJ1-1 and V is TRBV12-3 or TRBV12-4; D may be TRBD1 (5 bases). Trimming pared 3 bases from V and 2 bases from J, leaving 7 bases between. The CDR3 consists of 13 residues. CDR3 nucleotides: TGTGCCAGCAGTTTGGGGGGAAACACTGAAGCTTTCTTT. It codes for CASSLGGNTEAFF.

As regards this clone: Other DNA sequences in the same sample also yield this CDR3. The chain employs TRBV6-5 and TRBJ2-7; 7 bases are shared with TRBD1. This CDR3 contains 13 residues. Germline V CDR1 and CDR2: MNHEY, SVGAGI. Trimming cost V 6 bases and J 3 bases; bases outside gene matches: 5. The CDR3 region has the DNA TGTGCCAGCAGATTGCGACAGGGCTACGAGCAGTACTTC. Protein: CASRLRQGYEQYF.

The chain recombines TRBV24-1 with TRBJ1-6, with D maybe TRBD1 (5 bases). V gave up 6 bases and J gave up 7 bases, with 9 bases separating them. From germline, CDR1 is KGHDR and CDR2 SFDVKD. The CDR3 is 13 residues long. In DNA form, the CDR3 reads TGTGCCACCAGTACGGGGGGGAATTCACCCCTCCACTTT. This sequence encodes CATSTGGNSPLHF.